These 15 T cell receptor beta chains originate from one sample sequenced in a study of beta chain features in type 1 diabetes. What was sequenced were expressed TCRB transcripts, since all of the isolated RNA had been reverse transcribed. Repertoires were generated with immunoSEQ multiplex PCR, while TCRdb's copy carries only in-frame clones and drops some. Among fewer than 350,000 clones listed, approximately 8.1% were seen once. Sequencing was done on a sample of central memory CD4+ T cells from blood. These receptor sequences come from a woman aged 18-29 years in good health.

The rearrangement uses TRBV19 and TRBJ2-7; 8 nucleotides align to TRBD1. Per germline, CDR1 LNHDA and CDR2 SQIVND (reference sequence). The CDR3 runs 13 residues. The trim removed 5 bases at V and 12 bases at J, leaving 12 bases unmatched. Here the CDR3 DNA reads TGTGCCAGTAGTCCCCAGAGACAGGGGATAATGTACTTC. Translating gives CASSPQRQGIMYF.

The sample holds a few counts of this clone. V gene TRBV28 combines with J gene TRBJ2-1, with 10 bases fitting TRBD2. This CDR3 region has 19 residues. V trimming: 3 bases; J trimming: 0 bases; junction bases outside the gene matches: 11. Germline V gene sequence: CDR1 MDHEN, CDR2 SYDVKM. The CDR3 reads CASSLLLLAGVSSYNEQFF. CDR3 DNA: TGTGCCAGCAGTTTGCTCCTCCTAGCGGGGGTAAGCTCCTACAATGAGCAGTTCTTC.

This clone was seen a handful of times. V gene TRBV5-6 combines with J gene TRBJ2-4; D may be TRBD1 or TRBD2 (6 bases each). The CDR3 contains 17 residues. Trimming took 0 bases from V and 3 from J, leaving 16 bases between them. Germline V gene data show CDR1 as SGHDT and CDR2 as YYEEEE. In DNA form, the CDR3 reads TGTGCCAGCAGCTTGGTCGGGGGCCTTGGGGGCAAAAACATTCAGTACTTC. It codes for CASSLVGGLGGKNIQYF.

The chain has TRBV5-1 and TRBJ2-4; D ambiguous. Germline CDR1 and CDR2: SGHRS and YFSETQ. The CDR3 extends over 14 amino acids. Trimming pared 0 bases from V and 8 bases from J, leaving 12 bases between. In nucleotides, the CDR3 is TGCGCCAGCAGCTTGGCCTCAAGGAGAGACATTCAGTACTTC. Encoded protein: CASSLASRRDIQYF.

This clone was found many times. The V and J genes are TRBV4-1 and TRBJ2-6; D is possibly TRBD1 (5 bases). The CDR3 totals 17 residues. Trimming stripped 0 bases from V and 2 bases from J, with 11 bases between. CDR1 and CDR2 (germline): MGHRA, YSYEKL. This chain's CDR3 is CASSQDRAVAGANVLTF. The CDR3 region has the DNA TGCGCCAGCAGCCAAGACAGGGCGGTGGCTGGGGCCAACGTCCTGACTTTC.

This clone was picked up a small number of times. DNA of the CDR3: TGCGCCAGCAGCCAAGGTGGCCAAGAGACCCAGTACTTC. It is translated as CASSQGGQETQYF. The chain recombines TRBV4-3 with TRBJ2-5; no firm D call. In germline, CDR1 is LGHNA, CDR2 YSLEER. CDR3 size: 13 residues. Trimming removed 1 base at V and 1 base at J, with 4 bases between.

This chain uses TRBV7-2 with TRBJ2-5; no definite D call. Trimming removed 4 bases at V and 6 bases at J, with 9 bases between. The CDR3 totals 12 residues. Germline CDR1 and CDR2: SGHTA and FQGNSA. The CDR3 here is CASSSTGQTQYF. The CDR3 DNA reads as TGTGCCAGCAGCTCCACTGGCCAGACCCAGTACTTC. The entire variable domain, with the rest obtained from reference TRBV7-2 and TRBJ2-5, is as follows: GAGVSQSPSNKVTEKGKDVELRCDPISGHTALYWYRQSLGQGLEFLIYFQGNSAPDKSGLPSDRFSAERTGGSVSTLTIQRTQQEDSAVYLCASSSTGQTQYFGPGTRLLVL.

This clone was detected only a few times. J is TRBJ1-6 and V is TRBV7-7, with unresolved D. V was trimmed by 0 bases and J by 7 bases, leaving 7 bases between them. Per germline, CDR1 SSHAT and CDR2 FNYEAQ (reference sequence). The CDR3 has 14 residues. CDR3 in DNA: TGTGCCAGCAGCTTAGCGCCCAAGAATTCACCCCTCCACTTT. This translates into CASSLAPKNSPLHF.

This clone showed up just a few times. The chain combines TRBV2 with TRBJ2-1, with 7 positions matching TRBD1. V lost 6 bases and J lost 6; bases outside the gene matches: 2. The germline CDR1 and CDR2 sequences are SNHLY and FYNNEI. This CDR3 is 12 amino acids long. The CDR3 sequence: CASSYRGNEQFF. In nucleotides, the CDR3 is TGTGCCAGCAGCTACAGGGGCAATGAGCAGTTCTTC.

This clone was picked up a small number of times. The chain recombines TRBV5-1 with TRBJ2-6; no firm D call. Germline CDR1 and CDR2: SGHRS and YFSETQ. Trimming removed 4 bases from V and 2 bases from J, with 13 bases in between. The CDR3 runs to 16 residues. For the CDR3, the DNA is TGCGCCAGCAGCCTGGTATCGGGCGCTGGGGCCAACGTCCTGACTTTC. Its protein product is CASSLVSGAGANVLTF.

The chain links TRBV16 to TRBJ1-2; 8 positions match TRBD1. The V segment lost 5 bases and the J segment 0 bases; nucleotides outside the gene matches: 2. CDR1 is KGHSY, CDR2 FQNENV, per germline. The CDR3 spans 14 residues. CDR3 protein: CASSRQGTNYGYTF. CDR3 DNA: TGTGCCAGCAGCAGACAGGGGACTAACTATGGCTACACCTTC.

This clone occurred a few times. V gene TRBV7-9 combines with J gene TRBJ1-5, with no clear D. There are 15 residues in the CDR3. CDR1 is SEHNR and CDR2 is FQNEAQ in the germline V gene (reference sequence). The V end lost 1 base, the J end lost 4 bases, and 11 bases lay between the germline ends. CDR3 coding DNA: TGTGCCAGCAGCTTAGGGCAGGAGCCTAATCAGCCCCAGCATTTT. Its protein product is CASSLGQEPNQPQHF.

The CDR3 nucleotides read TGTGCCTGGAGTTCCCTTCGGGCTACTTTCTTT. It is translated as CAWSSLRATFF. The chain uses TRBV30 and TRBJ1-1; D is unclear. From germline, CDR1 is GTSNPN and CDR2 SVGIG (reference sequence). V shed 2 bases and J shed 12 bases, with 13 bases lying between them. The CDR3 length is 11 residues.

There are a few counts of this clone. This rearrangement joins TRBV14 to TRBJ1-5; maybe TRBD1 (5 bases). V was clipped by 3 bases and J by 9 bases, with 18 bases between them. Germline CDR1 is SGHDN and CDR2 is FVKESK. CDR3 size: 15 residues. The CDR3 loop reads CASSQGSGGDLPQHF. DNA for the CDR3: TGTGCCAGCAGCCAGGGTTCGGGGGGTGATCTGCCCCAGCATTTT. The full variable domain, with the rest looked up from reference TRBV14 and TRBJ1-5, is EAGVTQFPSHSVIEKGQTVTLRCDPISGHDNLYWYRRVMGKEIKFLLHFVKESKQDESGMPNNRFLAERTGGTYSTLKVQPAELEDSGVYFCASSQGSGGDLPQHFGDGTRLSIL.

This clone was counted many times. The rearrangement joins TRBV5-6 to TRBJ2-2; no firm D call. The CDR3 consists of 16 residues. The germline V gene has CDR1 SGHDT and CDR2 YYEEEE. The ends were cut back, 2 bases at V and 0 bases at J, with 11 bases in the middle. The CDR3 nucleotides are TGTGCCAGCAGCTTAAAGGGTAATCCGAACACCGGGGAGCTGTTTTTT. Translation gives CASSLKGNPNTGELFF.